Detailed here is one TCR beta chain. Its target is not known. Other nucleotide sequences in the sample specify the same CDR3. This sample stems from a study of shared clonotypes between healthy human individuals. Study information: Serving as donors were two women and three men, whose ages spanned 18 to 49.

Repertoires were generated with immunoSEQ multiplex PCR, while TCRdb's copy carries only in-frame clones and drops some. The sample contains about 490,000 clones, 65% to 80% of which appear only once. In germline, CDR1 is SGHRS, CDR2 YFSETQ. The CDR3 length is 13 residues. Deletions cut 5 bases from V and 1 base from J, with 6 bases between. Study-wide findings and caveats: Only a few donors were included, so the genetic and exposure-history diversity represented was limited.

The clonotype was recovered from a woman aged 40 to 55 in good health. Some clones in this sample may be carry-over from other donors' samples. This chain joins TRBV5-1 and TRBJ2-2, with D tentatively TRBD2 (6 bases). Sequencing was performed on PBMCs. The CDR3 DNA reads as TGCGCCAGCAGTAGCGGGAACACCGGGGAGCTGTTTTTT. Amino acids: CASSSGNTGELFF.